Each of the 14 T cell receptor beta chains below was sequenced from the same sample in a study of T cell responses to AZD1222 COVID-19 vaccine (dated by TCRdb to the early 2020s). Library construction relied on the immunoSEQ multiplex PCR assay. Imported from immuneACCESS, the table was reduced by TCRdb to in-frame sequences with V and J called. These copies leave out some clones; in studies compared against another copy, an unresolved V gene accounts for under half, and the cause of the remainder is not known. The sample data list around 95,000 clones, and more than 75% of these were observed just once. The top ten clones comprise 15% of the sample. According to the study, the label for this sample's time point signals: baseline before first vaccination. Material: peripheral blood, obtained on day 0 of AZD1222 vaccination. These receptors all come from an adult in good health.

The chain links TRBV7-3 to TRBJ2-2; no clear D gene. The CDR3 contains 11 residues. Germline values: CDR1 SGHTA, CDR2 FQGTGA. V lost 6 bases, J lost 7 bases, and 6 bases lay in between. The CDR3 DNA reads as TGTGCCAGCAGGGGTGGCGGGGAGCTGTTTTTT. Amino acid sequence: CASRGGGELFF.

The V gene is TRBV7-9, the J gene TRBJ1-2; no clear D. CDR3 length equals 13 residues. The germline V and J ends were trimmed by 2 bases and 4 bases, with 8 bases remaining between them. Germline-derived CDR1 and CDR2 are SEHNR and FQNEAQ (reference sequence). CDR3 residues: CASSLLDIYGYTF. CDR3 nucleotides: TGTGCCAGCAGCTTATTAGATATCTATGGCTACACCTTC.

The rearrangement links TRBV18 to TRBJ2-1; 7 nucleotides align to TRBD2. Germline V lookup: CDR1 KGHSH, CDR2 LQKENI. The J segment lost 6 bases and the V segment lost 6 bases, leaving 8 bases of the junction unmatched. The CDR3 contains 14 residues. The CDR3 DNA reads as TGTGCCAGCTCTGAACAGACTAGCAGCAATGAGCAGTTCTTC. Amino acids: CASSEQTSSNEQFF.

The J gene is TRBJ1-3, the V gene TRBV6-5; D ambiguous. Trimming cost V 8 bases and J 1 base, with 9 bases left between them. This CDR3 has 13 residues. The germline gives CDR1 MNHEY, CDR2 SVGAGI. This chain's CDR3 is CASRDGSGNTIYF. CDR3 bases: TGTGCCAGCCGCGATGGGTCTGGAAACACCATATATTTT.

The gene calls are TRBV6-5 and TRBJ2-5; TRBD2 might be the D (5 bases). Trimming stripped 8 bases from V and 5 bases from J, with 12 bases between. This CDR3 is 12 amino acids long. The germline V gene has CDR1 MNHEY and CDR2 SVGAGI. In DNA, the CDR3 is TGTGCCAGCGAGGGCGGCTTCGAGACCCAGTACTTC. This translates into CASEGGFETQYF.

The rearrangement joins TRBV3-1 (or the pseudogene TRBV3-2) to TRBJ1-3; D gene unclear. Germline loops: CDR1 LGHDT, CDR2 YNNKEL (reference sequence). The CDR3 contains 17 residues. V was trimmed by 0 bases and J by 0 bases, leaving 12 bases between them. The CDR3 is CASSQDKTATSGNTIYF. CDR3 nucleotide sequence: TGTGCCAGCAGCCAAGATAAAACAGCTACCTCTGGAAACACCATATATTTT.

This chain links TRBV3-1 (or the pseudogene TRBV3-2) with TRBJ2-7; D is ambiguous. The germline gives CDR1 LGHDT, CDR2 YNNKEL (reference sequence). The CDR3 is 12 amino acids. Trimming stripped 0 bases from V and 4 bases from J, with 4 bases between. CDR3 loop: CASSQDWYEQYF. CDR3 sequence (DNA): TGTGCCAGCAGCCAAGATTGGTACGAGCAGTACTTC.

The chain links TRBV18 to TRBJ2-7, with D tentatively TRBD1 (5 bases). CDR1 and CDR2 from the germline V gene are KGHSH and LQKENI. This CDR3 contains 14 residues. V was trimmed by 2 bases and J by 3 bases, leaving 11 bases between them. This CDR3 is CASSPDRTIYEQYF. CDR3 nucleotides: TGTGCCAGCTCACCAGACAGAACGATCTACGAGCAGTACTTC.

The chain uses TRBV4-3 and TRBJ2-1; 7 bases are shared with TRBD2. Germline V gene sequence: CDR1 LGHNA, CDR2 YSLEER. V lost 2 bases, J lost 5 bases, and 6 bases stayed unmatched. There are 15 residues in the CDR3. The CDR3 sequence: CASSQLLAENNEQFF. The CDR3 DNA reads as TGCGCCAGCAGCCAACTTCTAGCGGAAAACAATGAGCAGTTCTTC.

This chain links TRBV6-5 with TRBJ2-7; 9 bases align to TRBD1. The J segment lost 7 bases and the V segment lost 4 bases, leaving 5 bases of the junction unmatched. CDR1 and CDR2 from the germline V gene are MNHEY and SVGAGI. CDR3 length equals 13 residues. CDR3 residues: CASSWDREREQYF. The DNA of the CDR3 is TGTGCCAGCAGTTGGGACAGGGAACGAGAGCAGTACTTC.

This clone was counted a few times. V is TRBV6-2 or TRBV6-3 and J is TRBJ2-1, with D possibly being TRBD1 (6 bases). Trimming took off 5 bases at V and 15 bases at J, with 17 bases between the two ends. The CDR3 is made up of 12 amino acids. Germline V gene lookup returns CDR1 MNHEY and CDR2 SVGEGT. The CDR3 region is CASSRTEGPGFF. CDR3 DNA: TGTGCCAGCAGTAGGACAGAGGGGCCCGGGTTCTTC.

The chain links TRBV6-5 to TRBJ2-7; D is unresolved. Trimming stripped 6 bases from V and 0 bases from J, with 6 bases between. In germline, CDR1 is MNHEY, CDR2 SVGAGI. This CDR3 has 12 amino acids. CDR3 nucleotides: TGTGCCAGCAGCCTTGCCTCCTACGAGCAGTACTTC. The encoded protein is CASSLASYEQYF.

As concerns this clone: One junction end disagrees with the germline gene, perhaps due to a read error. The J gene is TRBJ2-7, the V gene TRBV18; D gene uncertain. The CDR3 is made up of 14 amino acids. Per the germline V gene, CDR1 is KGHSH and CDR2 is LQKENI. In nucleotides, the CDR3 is TGTGCCAGCTCCCCACCGGCGGAGTTTTACGAGCAGTACTTC. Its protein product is CASSPPAEFYEQYF.

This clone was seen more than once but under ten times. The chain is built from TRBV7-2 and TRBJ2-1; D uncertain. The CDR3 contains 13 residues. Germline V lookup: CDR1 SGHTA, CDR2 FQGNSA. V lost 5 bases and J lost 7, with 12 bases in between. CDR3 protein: CASSLDGRNEQFF. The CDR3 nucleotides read TGTGCCAGCAGCCTAGACGGCCGGAATGAGCAGTTCTTC.